This is a list of T cell receptor beta chains from one sample in a study of shared clonotypes between healthy human individuals. TCRdb's table, derived via immunoSEQ multiplex PCR, lists solely in-frame clones and lacks some. The profile covers 2 million to 2.5 million clones, with 80% to 95% appearing a single time and approximately 0.4% taken by the ten largest. The sample taken for sequencing was naive CD4+ T cells from PBMCs. The receptors were gathered from a man aged 18 to 30 in good health. Some clones in this sample may be carry-over from other donors' samples. CDR3s include the opening cysteine and the closing phenylalanine or tryptophan. Fields, in order: V gene, clone size, J gene, D gene, CDR3 DNA, CDR3 protein. D genes are given only for firm matches. Some rows have no size entry. The others give once, few or many, or a class for an expanded clone.

v_call: TRBV19; clone_size: .; j_call: TRBJ2-5; d_call: TRBD2; cdr3_nt: TGTGCCAGTAGTATATCGGACTCCGGGCTAGCGGGACAAGAGACCCAGTACTTC; cdr3_aa: CASSISDSGLAGQETQYF
v_call: TRBV5-1; clone_size: .; j_call: TRBJ2-7; d_call: TRBD1; cdr3_nt: TGCGCCAGCTTAGGGGACAGCCTGGACTACGAGCAGTACTTC; cdr3_aa: CASLGDSLDYEQYF
v_call: TRBV5-1; clone_size: .; j_call: TRBJ1-5; d_call: TRBD1; cdr3_nt: TGCGCCAGCAGCGGCGGACAGGGGCCTAATCAGCCCCAGCATTTT; cdr3_aa: CASSGGQGPNQPQHF
v_call: TRBV19; clone_size: .; j_call: TRBJ2-1; d_call: TRBD2; cdr3_nt: TGTGCCAGTAGGACTAGCGGCCGGTCCTACAATGAGCAGTTCTTC; cdr3_aa: CASRTSGRSYNEQFF
v_call: TRBV4-1; clone_size: .; j_call: TRBJ1-1; d_call: TRBD1; cdr3_nt: TGCGCCAGCAGCACCCAACCGGGACAGGGGCCGCTTACGAAAGCTTTCTTT; cdr3_aa: CASSTQPGQGPLTKAFF
v_call: TRBV4-2; clone_size: .; j_call: TRBJ1-2; d_call: .; cdr3_nt: TGTGCCAGCAGCCAAGATTCGGCAGGGACCCTACTTGGCTATGGCTACACCTTC; cdr3_aa: CASSQDSAGTLLGYGYTF
v_call: TRBV2; clone_size: .; j_call: TRBJ2-7; d_call: .; cdr3_nt: TGTGCCGGCTCCGTAGGGGTACTTGCCTACGAGCAGTACTTC; cdr3_aa: CAGSVGVLAYEQYF
v_call: TRBV23-1; clone_size: .; j_call: TRBJ1-2; d_call: .; cdr3_nt: TGCGCCAGCAGCCGGTGGGGGAATGGCTACACCTTC; cdr3_aa: CASSRWGNGYTF
v_call: TRBV28; clone_size: .; j_call: TRBJ1-1; d_call: .; cdr3_nt: TGTGCCAGCAGTTCGGCACTCTACCTTGAAGCTTTCTTT; cdr3_aa: CASSSALYLEAFF
v_call: TRBV18; clone_size: .; j_call: TRBJ2-1; d_call: TRBD2; cdr3_nt: TGTGCCAGCTCACCAGCGGGACTAGCGGTCGATGAGCAGTTCTTC; cdr3_aa: CASSPAGLAVDEQFF
v_call: TRBV25-1; clone_size: .; j_call: TRBJ1-1; d_call: .; cdr3_nt: TGTGCCAGCTCACTCCTGGGGGGTAACACTGAAGCTTTCTTT; cdr3_aa: CASSLLGGNTEAFF
v_call: TRBV14; clone_size: .; j_call: TRBJ1-2; d_call: TRBD1; cdr3_nt: TGTGCCAGCAGCCGGCCCGGGACAGGGGGCGTCGGCAACACCTTC; cdr3_aa: CASSRPGTGGVGNTF
v_call: TRBV6-6; clone_size: .; j_call: TRBJ2-5; d_call: TRBD2; cdr3_nt: TGTGCCAGCAGAGTGACTAGCGGGAACTTAGAGGAGACCCAGTACTTC; cdr3_aa: CASRVTSGNLEETQYF
v_call: TRBV27; clone_size: .; j_call: TRBJ2-1; d_call: TRBD2; cdr3_nt: TGTGCCAGCAGTTTGTCGCTAGCGGGAGGCAACTACAATGAGCAGTTCTTC; cdr3_aa: CASSLSLAGGNYNEQFF
v_call: TRBV7-2; clone_size: .; j_call: TRBJ2-1; d_call: .; cdr3_nt: TGTGCCAGCAGGGCCAACGGGGTGCCCTACAATGAGCAGTTCTTC; cdr3_aa: CASRANGVPYNEQFF
v_call: TRBV6-6; clone_size: .; j_call: TRBJ2-5; d_call: .; cdr3_nt: TGTGCCAGCAGTTTCATCGGGACCCAAGAGACCCAGTACTTC; cdr3_aa: CASSFIGTQETQYF
v_call: TRBV29-1; clone_size: .; j_call: TRBJ1-1; d_call: .; cdr3_nt: TGCAGCGTTTCCAGACAAGCTACGGACACTGAAGCTTTCTTT; cdr3_aa: CSVSRQATDTEAFF
v_call: TRBV7-9; clone_size: .; j_call: TRBJ1-4; d_call: TRBD1; cdr3_nt: TGTGCCAGCAGCTTACGACAGGGTCAAGAAAAACTGTTTTTT; cdr3_aa: CASSLRQGQEKLFF
v_call: TRBV7-2; clone_size: .; j_call: TRBJ2-2; d_call: TRBD1; cdr3_nt: TGTGCCAGCATCCAAGACAGGGGGACCGGGGAGCTGTTTTTT; cdr3_aa: CASIQDRGTGELFF
v_call: TRBV28; clone_size: .; j_call: TRBJ2-1; d_call: TRBD1; cdr3_nt: TGTGCCAGCAGCCCACAGGGGGCTCCACGCAATGAGCAGTTCTTC; cdr3_aa: CASSPQGAPRNEQFF
v_call: TRBV6-1; clone_size: .; j_call: TRBJ1-5; d_call: TRBD1; cdr3_nt: TGTGCCAGCAGAAACAGGGGGGGGAGCAATCAGCCCCAGCATTTT; cdr3_aa: CASRNRGGSNQPQHF
v_call: TRBV9; clone_size: .; j_call: TRBJ2-3; d_call: .; cdr3_nt: TGTGCCAGCAGCGTAGGGCCGGGTTCCACAGATACGCAGTATTTT; cdr3_aa: CASSVGPGSTDTQYF
v_call: TRBV10-3; clone_size: .; j_call: TRBJ1-1; d_call: .; cdr3_nt: TGTGCCATCGGTGGACATCAGAACACTGAAGCTTTCTTT; cdr3_aa: CAIGGHQNTEAFF
v_call: TRBV30; clone_size: .; j_call: TRBJ1-2; d_call: TRBD1; cdr3_nt: TGTGCCTGGAGTGTAGTAGGTCCAGGACAGGGGGCCCCTAACTATGGCTACACCTTC; cdr3_aa: CAWSVVGPGQGAPNYGYTF
v_call: TRBV6-5; clone_size: .; j_call: TRBJ1-4; d_call: .; cdr3_nt: TGTGCCAGCAGTTATTGGGGGGCGCTGGGTAATGAAAAACTGTTTTTT; cdr3_aa: CASSYWGALGNEKLFF
v_call: TRBV11-2; clone_size: .; j_call: TRBJ2-5; d_call: TRBD2; cdr3_nt: TGTGCCAGCAGCGAGAGGGGGACTAGCGGGGCGGAGACCCAGTACTTC; cdr3_aa: CASSERGTSGAETQYF
v_call: TRBV28; clone_size: once; j_call: TRBJ1-5; d_call: .; cdr3_nt: TGTGCCAGCAGTGGGGGGGTTCAGCCCCAGCATTTT; cdr3_aa: CASSGGVQPQHF
v_call: TRBV18; clone_size: .; j_call: TRBJ1-2; d_call: .; cdr3_nt: TGTGCCAGCTCACCAGACAGGAATTATGGCTACACCTTC; cdr3_aa: CASSPDRNYGYTF
v_call: TRBV2; clone_size: .; j_call: TRBJ2-5; d_call: .; cdr3_nt: TGTGCCAGCAGTGGTGACAGACAAGAGACCCAGTACTTC; cdr3_aa: CASSGDRQETQYF
v_call: TRBV28; clone_size: .; j_call: TRBJ2-4; d_call: .; cdr3_nt: TGTGCCAGCACCTCGGGTAGTCTAGCCAAAAACATTCAGTACTTC; cdr3_aa: CASTSGSLAKNIQYF
v_call: TRBV6-4; clone_size: .; j_call: TRBJ2-1; d_call: TRBD2; cdr3_nt: TGTGCCAGCAGTGACTCGATATCGACTAGCGGGTTTAGCTCCTACAATGAGCAGTTCTTC; cdr3_aa: CASSDSISTSGFSSYNEQFF
v_call: TRBV5-4; clone_size: once; j_call: TRBJ1-5; d_call: .; cdr3_nt: TGTGCCAGCAGTAAGGGACCGAGCAATCAGCCCCAGCATTTT; cdr3_aa: CASSKGPSNQPQHF
v_call: TRBV6-1; clone_size: .; j_call: TRBJ2-7; d_call: .; cdr3_nt: TGTGCCAGCAGTTATGGGGGGGGGCTCTACGAGCAGTACTTC; cdr3_aa: CASSYGGGLYEQYF
v_call: TRBV2; clone_size: once; j_call: TRBJ2-7; d_call: TRBD2; cdr3_nt: TGTGCCAGCAGCCTACTAGCGGGAGGGAGGGAGCAGTACTTC; cdr3_aa: CASSLLAGGREQYF
v_call: TRBV28; clone_size: .; j_call: TRBJ1-2; d_call: .; cdr3_nt: TGTGCCAGCAGTTTCTCGGGGGGGCGGTCTAACTATGGCTACACCTTC; cdr3_aa: CASSFSGGRSNYGYTF
v_call: TRBV9; clone_size: .; j_call: TRBJ2-7; d_call: .; cdr3_nt: TGTGCCAGCAGCGTAGGAGGAGGGGGCGCGTACGAGCAGTACTTC; cdr3_aa: CASSVGGGGAYEQYF
v_call: TRBV28; clone_size: .; j_call: TRBJ2-7; d_call: .; cdr3_nt: TGTGCCAGCAGTTTTTCCAGCGGGTATACCTCGAGCTCCTACGAGCAGTACTTC; cdr3_aa: CASSFSSGYTSSSYEQYF
v_call: TRBV19; clone_size: once; j_call: TRBJ2-2; d_call: TRBD1; cdr3_nt: TGTGCCAGTAGTTTTCCTCGGACAGGGGGGCCCGGGGAGCTGTTTTTT; cdr3_aa: CASSFPRTGGPGELFF
v_call: TRBV11-1; clone_size: .; j_call: TRBJ2-1; d_call: .; cdr3_nt: TGTGCCAGCAGCTCCACTAGCTATGAGCAGTTCTTC; cdr3_aa: CASSSTSYEQFF
v_call: TRBV19; clone_size: .; j_call: TRBJ1-5; d_call: .; cdr3_nt: TGTGCCAGTAGTATAAAAGGGCAGGGTAGCAATCAGCCCCAGCATTTT; cdr3_aa: CASSIKGQGSNQPQHF
v_call: TRBV19; clone_size: .; j_call: TRBJ2-3; d_call: .; cdr3_nt: TGTGCCACCAATCTAGGGATTAGCACAGATACGCAGTATTTT; cdr3_aa: CATNLGISTDTQYF
v_call: TRBV28; clone_size: .; j_call: TRBJ1-2; d_call: .; cdr3_nt: TGTGCCAGCAGTTCCCAACCACCCTACAGGGACCCTAACTATGGCTACACCTTC; cdr3_aa: CASSSQPPYRDPNYGYTF
v_call: TRBV27; clone_size: .; j_call: TRBJ1-1; d_call: .; cdr3_nt: TGTGCCAGCAGTACGCCTCGGGGGCTCGGCACTGAAGCTTTCTTT; cdr3_aa: CASSTPRGLGTEAFF
v_call: TRBV5-8; clone_size: .; j_call: TRBJ2-1; d_call: TRBD1; cdr3_nt: TGTGCCAGCGGCACAGGGGGATCAGTCTACAATGAGCAGTTCTTC; cdr3_aa: CASGTGGSVYNEQFF
v_call: TRBV7-9; clone_size: .; j_call: TRBJ2-7; d_call: .; cdr3_nt: TGTGCCAGCAGCCTCCCCCGTGGGACTTTAGGGGACGAGCAGTACTTC; cdr3_aa: CASSLPRGTLGDEQYF
v_call: TRBV29-1; clone_size: .; j_call: TRBJ1-3; d_call: .; cdr3_nt: TGCAGCGGGACGGCCTCTGGAAACACCATATATTTT; cdr3_aa: CSGTASGNTIYF
v_call: TRBV7-8; clone_size: .; j_call: TRBJ2-3; d_call: TRBD1; cdr3_nt: TGTGCCAGCAGCTTAAAGGGGGCCTTCAGCACAGATACGCAGTATTTT; cdr3_aa: CASSLKGAFSTDTQYF
v_call: TRBV7-9; clone_size: .; j_call: TRBJ1-4; d_call: .; cdr3_nt: TGTGCCAGCAGCTTACCAACGGGGAGGAACGAAAAACTGTTTTTT; cdr3_aa: CASSLPTGRNEKLFF
v_call: TRBV7-3; clone_size: .; j_call: TRBJ2-3; d_call: TRBD2; cdr3_nt: TGTGCCAGCAGCTTAACGCTAGCGGGAGGGCCAACAGATACGCAGTATTTT; cdr3_aa: CASSLTLAGGPTDTQYF
v_call: TRBV19; clone_size: .; j_call: TRBJ2-2; d_call: .; cdr3_nt: TGTGCCACCGAGATCGGCCCAGGAGGCGCACGGGGGGAGCTGTTTTTT; cdr3_aa: CATEIGPGGARGELFF
v_call: TRBV2; clone_size: .; j_call: TRBJ1-2; d_call: .; cdr3_nt: TGTGCCAGCAGTTGGTATGGGGCCGGAACCTTC; cdr3_aa: CASSWYGAGTF
v_call: TRBV28; clone_size: .; j_call: TRBJ1-4; d_call: .; cdr3_nt: TGTGCCAGCAGTTTATTAAATGAAAAACTGTTTTTT; cdr3_aa: CASSLLNEKLFF
v_call: TRBV2; clone_size: few; j_call: TRBJ1-5; d_call: .; cdr3_nt: TGTGCCAGCAGTCAGGGAAATCAGCCCCAGCATTTT; cdr3_aa: CASSQGNQPQHF
v_call: TRBV6-8; clone_size: .; j_call: TRBJ2-3; d_call: TRBD2; cdr3_nt: TGTGCCAGCAGCTATATACTAGCGGGGGGAAGGGTGAACACAGATACGCAGTATTTT; cdr3_aa: CASSYILAGGRVNTDTQYF
v_call: TRBV29-1; clone_size: once; j_call: TRBJ2-7; d_call: .; cdr3_nt: TGCAGCGTTGAAGTGGTGGGGGCGGGCGAGCAGTACTTC; cdr3_aa: CSVEVVGAGEQYF